This T cell receptor (beta chain) was identified in a study of blood T cells in healthy people across ages. Together with a sample-barcoded 5' primer, a J-beta primer mix was included in a second PCR lasting roughly 6 to 12 cycles. The authors tagged each cDNA molecule using a template-switch adaptor with 12 random nucleotides. Via MiXCR, TCRdb re-called the 5' RACE reads, giving one row per CDR3 protein. Altogether 1 million or so distinct CDR3 sequences are present, 35% to 50% being singletons, with the ten largest covering over 15%. CDR1 and CDR2 (germline): MNHEY, SMNVEV (reference sequence). The CDR3 is made up of 14 amino acids. The V gene end was trimmed by 5 bases and the J gene end by 7 bases; junction bases not matched to a gene: 9.

Sequenced input: blood. The source is a woman aged 55-69 years in good health. The rearrangement uses TRBV27 and TRBJ1-2; 8 bases align to TRBD1. The DNA for the CDR3 is TGTGCCAGCAGTCCGCCCGGGACAGGCGCTGGCTACACCTTC. As protein: CASSPPGTGAGYTF.